Below, one T cell receptor beta chain is given with its context. This specimen belongs to a study of brain T cells in children with intractable seizures. CDR3 length equals 15 residues. Trimming stripped 1 base from V and 5 bases from J, with 12 bases between. Germline CDR1 GTSNPN, CDR2 SVGIG (reference sequence). Method: immunoSEQ multiplex PCR; TCRdb's copy keeps in-frame clones and lacks some. The sample yields approximately 40,000 clones, over 75% seen once. At least one anti-epileptic drug was given before surgery. Sequencing was performed on peripheral blood, taken at surgery. The V and J genes are TRBV30 and TRBJ1-6; D might be TRBD1 (6 bases). The sequence was obtained from a girl under 10 years old with tuberous sclerosis and intractable seizures. This CDR3 is CAWSAITGNNSPLHF. The CDR3 DNA reads TGTGCCTGGAGTGCCATAACAGGGAATAATTCACCCCTCCACTTT.